The rows below give T cell receptor beta chains drawn from one sample of a study of T-cell memory formation after mild COVID-19. Each CDR3 protein gets one entry after TCRdb re-called the 5' RACE reads with MiXCR. Among around 300,000 distinct CDR3 sequences listed, roughly 21% were seen once. Sample: PBMCs or a T cell subset sorted from them (not recorded which). The source is a man between 18 and 29 years old who had mild COVID-19 (a few samples of this study predate the infection). Cell type and time point are not known. Each CDR3 is given with its conserved first and last residue. Each record gives: D gene, clone size, V gene, J gene, CDR3 DNA, CDR3 protein. The D gene is left open where the match is weak. Rows give clone size only sometimes, using once, few, many, or a class for an expanded clone.

TRBD1	few	TRBV5-1	TRBJ1-1	TGCGCCAGCAGCTTGGATCCAGGGGGCTTTGGCACTGAAGCTTTCTTT	CASSLDPGGFGTEAFF
.	.	TRBV5-1	TRBJ1-3	TGCGCCAGCAGCTTGGATTCCGGCGTCAGCTCTGGAAACACCATATATTTT	CASSLDSGVSSGNTIYF
.	.	TRBV12-3/TRBV12-4	TRBJ2-7	TGTGCCAGCAGTTTTCAGGGGCCTTTCTACGAGCAGTACTTC	CASSFQGPFYEQYF
TRBD1	.	TRBV24-1	TRBJ1-2	TGTGCCACCAGTGAGCGGACAGGGGATGGCTACACCTTC	CATSERTGDGYTF
TRBD2	few	TRBV11-2	TRBJ2-3	TGTGCCAGCAGCTTAGTGTCGCGAGGACTAGCTTTCACAGATACGCAGTATTTT	CASSLVSRGLAFTDTQYF
TRBD1	.	TRBV11-2	TRBJ2-3	TGTGCCAGCAGCAAGACAGGGGCGGCAGATACGCAGTATTTT	CASSKTGAADTQYF
TRBD1	.	TRBV6-5	TRBJ1-2	TGTGCCAGCAGCCTCGTAGGGGGCGAGGCCTTACTCACCTACACCTTC	CASSLVGGEALLTYTF
TRBD1	.	TRBV4-3	TRBJ2-3	TGCGCCAGCAGCCAAGGGGACAGGGGTCGCACAGATACGCAGTATTTT	CASSQGDRGRTDTQYF
.	.	TRBV6-2/TRBV6-3	TRBJ1-1	TGTGCCAGCAGTTACGACCGACACAGGGACACTGAAGCTTTCTTT	CASSYDRHRDTEAFF
.	.	TRBV7-9	TRBJ2-5	TGTGCCAGCAGCTGGATCCGGGACTCAAATCAAGAGACCCAGTACTTC	CASSWIRDSNQETQYF
.	.	TRBV6-5	TRBJ2-5	TGTGCCAGCGGACGGAGGGAACGGGAGACCCAGTACTTC	CASGRRERETQYF
.	once	TRBV7-9	TRBJ1-2	TGTGCCAGCAGCTTGTCCGGGACACGGAACTATGGCTACACCTTC	CASSLSGTRNYGYTF
.	few	TRBV29-1	TRBJ2-2	TGCAGCGTCACGGGACTTAGACAGGGCAGCACCGGGGAGCTGTTTTTT	CSVTGLRQGSTGELFF
.	.	TRBV7-9	TRBJ1-5	TGTGCCAGCAGCTTGGGCCAGGGAGGGCCCCAGCATTTT	CASSLGQGGPQHF
.	.	TRBV7-2	TRBJ1-3	TGTGCCAGCAGCTTTAACCCAGGGGTTGGAAACACCATATATTTT	CASSFNPGVGNTIYF
.	.	TRBV5-5	TRBJ2-1	TGTGCCAGCAGGACCTTCAGCTCCTACAATGAGCAGTTCTTC	CASRTFSSYNEQFF
.	once	TRBV2	TRBJ1-5	TGTGCCAGCAGTGTCTACCTAGGGGAGCCCCAGCATTTT	CASSVYLGEPQHF
TRBD2	.	TRBV4-1	TRBJ2-1	TGCGCCAGCAGCCAGTCCCCTGGGCGGGGGAACAATGAGCAGTTCTTC	CASSQSPGRGNNEQFF
.	.	TRBV4-3	TRBJ1-1	TGCGCCAGCAGCCCAGAATACAGGGAGGGCAACACTGAAGCTTTCTTT	CASSPEYREGNTEAFF
.	few	TRBV6-4	TRBJ2-1	TGTGCCAGCAGATTAAGAGGGGTAGAGGACAATGAGCAGTTCTTC	CASRLRGVEDNEQFF
TRBD2	.	TRBV4-1	TRBJ2-5	TGCGCCAGCAGCCAAGGAGGGACTAGCGGTTGGACCCAGTACTTC	CASSQGGTSGWTQYF
.	.	TRBV24-1	TRBJ2-5	TGTGCCACCAGTGACTCCGGTCCAGGGCAAGAGACCCAGTACTTC	CATSDSGPGQETQYF
.	.	TRBV6-2/TRBV6-3	TRBJ2-5	TGTGCCAGCAGTCGCCCCGGGATTCTGTACCAAGAGACCCAGTACTTC	CASSRPGILYQETQYF
.	.	TRBV29-1	TRBJ2-7	TGCAGCGTCCAGGGCGGATGGACCTACGAGCAGTACTTC	CSVQGGWTYEQYF
.	.	TRBV6-5	TRBJ1-1	TGTGCCAGCAGTTACGGATTGACCTTCACTGAAGCTTTCTTT	CASSYGLTFTEAFF
.	.	TRBV27	TRBJ2-1	TGTGCCAGCAACGGCGGGGGCGGAAATGAGCAGTTCTTC	CASNGGGGNEQFF
.	few	TRBV7-9	TRBJ1-4	TGTGCCAGCAGCTTAAATAGTGATGAAAAACTGTTTTTT	CASSLNSDEKLFF
.	.	TRBV6-2/TRBV6-3	TRBJ1-1	TGTGCCAGCAGTTATGCCAGGGGCACTGAAGCTTTCTTT	CASSYARGTEAFF
.	few	TRBV20-1	TRBJ2-3	TGCAGTGTTTCCACCCCTAGCACAGATACGCAGTATTTT	CSVSTPSTDTQYF
TRBD1	.	TRBV27	TRBJ1-1	TGTGCCAGCAGTCCAGGGGGCGCCTACACTGAAGCTTTCTTT	CASSPGGAYTEAFF
.	.	TRBV4-3	TRBJ1-1	TGCGCCAGCAGCCAAGCTTCACAGGGCTACACTGAAGCTTTCTTT	CASSQASQGYTEAFF
TRBD1	few	TRBV4-1	TRBJ2-1	TGCGCCAGCAGGGACAGGGGGAACAATGAGCAGTTCTTC	CASRDRGNNEQFF
.	many	TRBV12-3/TRBV12-4	TRBJ2-7	TGTGCCAGCTGCAGGAGCTCCTACGAGCAGTACTTC	CASCRSSYEQYF
TRBD2	few	TRBV11-2	TRBJ2-2	TGTGCCAGCAGCCCCAGAGCGGGGCTGAACACCGGGGAGCTGTTTTTT	CASSPRAGLNTGELFF
.	.	TRBV20-1	TRBJ2-1	TGCAGTGCTAGGGCCGAAGTTCGAGTCGGACCAAAGCAGTTCTTC	CSARAEVRVGPKQFF
TRBD1	many	TRBV7-9	TRBJ2-7	TGTGCCAGCAGCTTAGGGACAGGAGCCTACGAGCAGTACTTC	CASSLGTGAYEQYF
.	few	TRBV7-9	TRBJ1-1	TGTGCCAGCAGCCGCGACGGGGACACTGAAGCTTTCTTT	CASSRDGDTEAFF
.	many	TRBV4-1	TRBJ2-2	TGCGCCAGCAGCCCCCAAGTGGTTCCCGGGGAGCTGTTTTTT	CASSPQVVPGELFF
.	.	TRBV6-5	TRBJ2-5	TGTGCCAGTAACCTGGCCGGGCGGGAGACCCAGTACTTC	CASNLAGRETQYF
TRBD1	.	TRBV6-5	TRBJ1-4	TGTGCCAGCACCGGGACAGGCCCTAATGAAAAACTGTTTTTT	CASTGTGPNEKLFF